A selection of T cell receptor beta chains follows, all from one sample in a study of beta chain features in type 1 diabetes. Produced via immunoSEQ multiplex PCR; TCRdb's table is partial and in-frame only. The sample includes under 150,000 clones, approximately 15% of them seen just once. The sequenced sample consisted of central memory CD4+ T cells from blood. The receptors were gathered from a man between 18 and 29 years old with type 1 diabetes. Each CDR3 is given with its conserved first and last residue. The D gene is left open where the match is weak. Clone size is stated in some rows and not others, as once, few, many or a class when expanded.

J gene | D gene | clone size | V gene | CDR3 protein | CDR3 DNA
TRBJ2-2 | . | . | TRBV2 | CASTPSGSSTGELFF | TGTGCCAGCACTCCCTCGGGTAGTTCCACCGGGGAGCTGTTTTTT
TRBJ1-1 | . | few | TRBV20-1 | CSASNGVREIF | TGCAGTGCTTCAAACGGGGTCCGCGAGATCTTT
TRBJ2-7 | . | . | TRBV30 | CAWSVGGYFDSHEQYF | TGTGCCTGGAGTGTAGGCGGGTACTTTGACAGCCACGAGCAGTACTTC
TRBJ2-7 | TRBD1 | few | TRBV6-1 | CASRAPGQGPYEQYF | TGTGCCAGCAGAGCACCGGGACAGGGACCCTACGAGCAGTACTTC
TRBJ2-1 | . | . | TRBV25-1 | CASSESYALASGYNEQFF | TGTGCCAGCAGTGAATCCTACGCTCTGGCCTCGGGATACAATGAGCAGTTCTTC
TRBJ1-1 | TRBD1 | . | TRBV4-1 | CASSQDPGQVTEAFF | TGCGCCAGCAGCCAAGATCCGGGACAGGTCACTGAAGCTTTCTTT
TRBJ2-2 | . | . | TRBV5-4 | CASTQERTNTGELFF | TGTGCCAGCACCCAGGAGAGGACGAACACCGGGGAGCTGTTTTTT
TRBJ2-5 | TRBD1 | . | TRBV19 | CASRRTGIQETQYF | TGTGCCAGTAGGAGGACAGGGATCCAAGAGACCCAGTACTTC
TRBJ1-6 | . | . | TRBV7-3 | CASSLDRNSPLHF | TGTGCCAGCAGCCTAGACCGAAATTCACCCCTCCACTTT
TRBJ2-7 | TRBD2 | few | TRBV25-1 | CASSDPSGSLYEQYF | TGTGCCAGCAGTGACCCTAGCGGGAGTTTGTACGAGCAGTACTTC
TRBJ1-2 | TRBD1 | . | TRBV6-5 | CASRRAGQGLYGYTF | TGTGCCAGCAGGCGAGCGGGACAGGGCCTCTATGGCTACACCTTC
TRBJ2-7 | . | few | TRBV29-1 | CSVRAAGTASYEQYF | TGCAGCGTTAGGGCCGCAGGGACCGCTTCCTACGAGCAGTACTTC
TRBJ2-7 | TRBD1 | few | TRBV29-1 | CSVGVDRAYEQYF | TGCAGCGTTGGGGTGGACAGGGCGTACGAGCAGTACTTC
TRBJ2-1 | . | . | TRBV5-6 | CASSHLRITYNEQFF | TGTGCCAGCAGCCATCTCAGGATTACCTACAATGAGCAGTTCTTC
TRBJ1-4 | . | few | TRBV4-1 | CASSQVTNEKLFF | TGCGCCAGCAGCCAAGTAACTAATGAAAAACTGTTTTTT
TRBJ2-3 | TRBD2 | few | TRBV5-1 | CASSVGTASGSDTQYF | TGCGCCAGCAGCGTGGGTACGGCTAGCGGGAGTGATACGCAGTATTTT
TRBJ2-6 | . | few | TRBV11-2 | CASSLGPSIHGANVLTF | TGTGCCAGCAGCTTAGGACCCTCAATCCATGGGGCCAACGTCCTGACTTTC
TRBJ2-1 | . | few | TRBV20-1 | CSAIGNNEQFF | TGCAGTGCTATAGGGAACAATGAGCAGTTCTTC
TRBJ2-6 | . | . | TRBV18 | CASSPMEVGWANVLTF | TGTGCCAGCTCACCAATGGAGGTTGGCTGGGCCAACGTCCTGACTTTC
TRBJ2-7 | . | few | TRBV6-1 | CASSDMGYEQYF | TGTGCCAGCAGCGACATGGGGTACGAGCAGTACTTC
TRBJ1-2 | TRBD1 | . | TRBV5-4 | CASSLQGADGYTF | TGTGCCAGCAGCTTGCAGGGGGCAGACGGCTACACCTTC
TRBJ1-5 | . | . | TRBV7-2 | CASSLAPGNQPQHF | TGTGCCAGCAGCTTAGCGCCCGGCAATCAGCCCCAGCATTTT
TRBJ2-3 | . | many | TRBV7-2 | CASSPYLTGSTDTQYF | TGTGCCAGCAGCCCTTATTTGACGGGGAGCACAGATACGCAGTATTTT
TRBJ2-7 | . | many | TRBV5-1 | CASSTQGMSYEQYF | TGCGCCAGCAGTACCCAGGGGATGAGCTACGAGCAGTACTTC
TRBJ2-7 | TRBD1 | few | TRBV30 | CAREGTVKYEQYF | TGTGCCCGTGAAGGGACAGTAAAATACGAGCAGTACTTC
TRBJ2-1 | TRBD2 | . | TRBV5-4 | CASSLVVGGASNEQFF | TGTGCCAGCAGCTTGGTAGTCGGGGGGGCCAGCAATGAGCAGTTCTTC
TRBJ2-1 | . | few | TRBV5-1 | CASSLGPAMSSYNEQFF | TGCGCCAGCAGCTTGGGTCCCGCGATGAGCTCCTACAATGAGCAGTTCTTC
TRBJ2-1 | . | few | TRBV20-1 | CSFHSYNEQFF | TGCAGTTTTCACTCCTACAATGAGCAGTTCTTC
TRBJ2-3 | . | few | TRBV29-1 | CSVGGVGGDTDTQYF | TGCAGCGTTGGAGGCGTGGGAGGAGATACAGATACGCAGTATTTT
TRBJ1-1 | . | . | TRBV7-9 | CASSLNTEAFF | TGTGCCAGCAGCCTAAACACTGAAGCCTTCTTT
TRBJ2-5 | . | . | TRBV7-8 | CASSLDETQYF | TGTGCCAGCAGCTTAGACGAGACCCAGTACTTC
TRBJ2-3 | TRBD2 | . | TRBV19 | CASSIVGTRADTQYF | TGTGCCAGTAGTATAGTAGGGACTAGAGCAGATACGCAGTATTTT
TRBJ2-7 | . | . | TRBV10-3 | CATGQRYEQYF | TGTGCCACTGGACAGCGTTACGAGCAGTACTTC
TRBJ2-5 | TRBD1 | few | TRBV25-1 | CASSGGQGPQETQYF | TGTGCCAGCAGTGGCGGACAGGGGCCCCAAGAGACCCAGTACTTC
TRBJ2-4 | . | . | TRBV14 | CASSQDAKNIQYF | TGTGCCAGCAGCCAAGATGCCAAAAACATTCAGTACTTC
TRBJ1-1 | . | many | TRBV2 | CASSLGAGTEAFF | TGTGCCAGCAGTTTGGGGGCAGGCACTGAAGCTTTCTTT
TRBJ2-1 | . | . | TRBV7-2 | CASSSIADEQFF | TGTGCCAGCAGCTCCATAGCGGATGAGCAGTTCTTC
TRBJ2-5 | . | few | TRBV11-2 | CASSFNLETQYF | TGTGCCAGCAGCTTTAACCTGGAGACCCAGTACTTC
TRBJ2-1 | TRBD2 | few | TRBV4-2 | CASSQEITAGGRNEQFF | TGTGCCAGCAGCCAAGAGATTACAGCGGGGGGTCGCAATGAGCAGTTCTTC
TRBJ1-1 | . | few | TRBV28 | CASSLWANTEAFF | TGTGCCAGCAGTTTATGGGCAAACACTGAAGCTTTCTTT
TRBJ2-3 | . | . | TRBV6-5 | CASSYGLDTQYF | TGTGCCAGCAGTTACGGACTAGATACGCAGTATTTT
TRBJ2-3 | TRBD2 | few | TRBV30 | CACSQTSGGTDTQYF | TGTGCCTGTTCCCAGACTAGCGGGGGAACAGATACGCAGTATTTT